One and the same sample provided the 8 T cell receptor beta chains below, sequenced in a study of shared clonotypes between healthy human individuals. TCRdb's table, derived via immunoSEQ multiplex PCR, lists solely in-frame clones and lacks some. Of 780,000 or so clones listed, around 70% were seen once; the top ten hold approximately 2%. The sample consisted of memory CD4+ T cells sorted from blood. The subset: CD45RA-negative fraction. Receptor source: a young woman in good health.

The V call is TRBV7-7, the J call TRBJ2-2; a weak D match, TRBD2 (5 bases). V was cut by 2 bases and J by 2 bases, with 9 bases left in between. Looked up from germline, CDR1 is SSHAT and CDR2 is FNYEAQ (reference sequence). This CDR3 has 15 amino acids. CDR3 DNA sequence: TGTGCCAGCAGCTTAACGACTACTAACACCGGGGAGCTGTTTTTT. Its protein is CASSLTTTNTGELFF. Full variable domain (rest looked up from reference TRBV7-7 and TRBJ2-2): GAGVSQSPRYKVTKRGQDVTLRCDPISSHATLYWYQQALGQGPEFLTYFNYEAQPDKSGLPSDRFSAERPEGSISTLTIQRTEQRDSAMYRCASSLTTTNTGELFFGEGSRLTVL.

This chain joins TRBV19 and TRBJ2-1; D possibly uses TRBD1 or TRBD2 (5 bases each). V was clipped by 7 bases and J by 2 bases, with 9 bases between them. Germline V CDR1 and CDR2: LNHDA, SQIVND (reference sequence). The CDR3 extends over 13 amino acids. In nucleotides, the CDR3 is TGTGCCAGTACGGGGCCGGCCTACAATGAGCAGTTCTTC. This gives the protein CASTGPAYNEQFF.

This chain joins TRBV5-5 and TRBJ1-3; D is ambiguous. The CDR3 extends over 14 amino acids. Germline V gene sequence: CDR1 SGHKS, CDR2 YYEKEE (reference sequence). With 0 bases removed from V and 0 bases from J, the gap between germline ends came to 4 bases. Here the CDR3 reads CASSLVSSGNTIYF. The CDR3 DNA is TGTGCCAGCAGCTTGGTAAGCTCTGGAAACACCATATATTTT.

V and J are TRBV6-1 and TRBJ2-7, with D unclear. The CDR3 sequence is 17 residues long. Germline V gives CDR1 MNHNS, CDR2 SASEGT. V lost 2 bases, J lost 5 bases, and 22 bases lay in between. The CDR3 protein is CASSEFHLGSVLDEQYF. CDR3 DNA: TGTGCCAGCAGTGAATTTCATCTGGGTTCGGTTTTGGACGAGCAGTACTTC.

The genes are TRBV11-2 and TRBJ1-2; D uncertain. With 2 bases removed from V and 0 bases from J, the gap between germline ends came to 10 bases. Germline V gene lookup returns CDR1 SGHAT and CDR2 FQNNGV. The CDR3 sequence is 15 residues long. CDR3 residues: CASSLRADTNYGYTF. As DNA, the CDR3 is TGTGCCAGCAGCTTACGGGCAGACACTAACTATGGCTACACCTTC. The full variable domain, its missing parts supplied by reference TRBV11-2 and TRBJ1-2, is EAGVAQSPRYKIIEKRQSVAFWCNPISGHATLYWYQQILGQGPKLLIQFQNNGVVDDSQLPKDRFSAERLKGVDSTLKIQPAKLEDSAVYLCASSLRADTNYGYTFGSGTRLTVV.

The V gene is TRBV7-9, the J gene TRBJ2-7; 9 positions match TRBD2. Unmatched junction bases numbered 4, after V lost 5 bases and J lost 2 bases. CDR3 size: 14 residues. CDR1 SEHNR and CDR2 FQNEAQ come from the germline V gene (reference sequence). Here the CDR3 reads CASSRAGGPYEQYF. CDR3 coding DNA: TGTGCCAGCAGCCGAGCGGGAGGCCCCTACGAGCAGTACTTC.

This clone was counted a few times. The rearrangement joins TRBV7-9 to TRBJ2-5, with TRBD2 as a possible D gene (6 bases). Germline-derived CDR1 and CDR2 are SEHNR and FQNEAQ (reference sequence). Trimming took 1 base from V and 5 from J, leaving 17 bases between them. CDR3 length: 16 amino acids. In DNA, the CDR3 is TGTGCCAGCAGCTTAGTTGGCGGAGGGTCAAGTGAGACCCAGTACTTC. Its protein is CASSLVGGGSSETQYF.

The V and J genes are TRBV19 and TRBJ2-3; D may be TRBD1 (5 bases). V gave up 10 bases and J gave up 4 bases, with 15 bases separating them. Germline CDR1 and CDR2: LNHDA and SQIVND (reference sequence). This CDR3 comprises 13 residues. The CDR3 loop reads CATAGYNADTQYF. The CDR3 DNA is TGTGCCACCGCAGGGTACAACGCAGATACGCAGTATTTT. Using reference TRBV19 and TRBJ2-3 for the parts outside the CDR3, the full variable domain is DGGITQSPKYLFRKEGQNVTLSCEQNLNHDAMYWYRQDPGQGLRLIYYSQIVNDFQKGDIAEGYSVSREKKESFPLTVTSAQKNPTAFYLCATAGYNADTQYFGPGTRLTVL.